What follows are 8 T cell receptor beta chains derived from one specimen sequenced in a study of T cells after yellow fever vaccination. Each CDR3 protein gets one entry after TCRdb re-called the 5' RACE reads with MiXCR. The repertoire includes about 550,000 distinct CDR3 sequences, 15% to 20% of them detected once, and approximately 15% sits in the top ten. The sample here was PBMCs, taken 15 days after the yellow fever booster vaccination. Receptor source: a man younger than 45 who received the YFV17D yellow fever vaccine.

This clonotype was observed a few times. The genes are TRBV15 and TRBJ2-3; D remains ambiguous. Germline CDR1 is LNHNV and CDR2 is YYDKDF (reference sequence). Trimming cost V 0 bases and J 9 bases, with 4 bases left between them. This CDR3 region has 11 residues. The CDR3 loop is CATSRDMTQYF. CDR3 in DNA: TGTGCCACCAGCAGAGATATGACGCAGTATTTT.

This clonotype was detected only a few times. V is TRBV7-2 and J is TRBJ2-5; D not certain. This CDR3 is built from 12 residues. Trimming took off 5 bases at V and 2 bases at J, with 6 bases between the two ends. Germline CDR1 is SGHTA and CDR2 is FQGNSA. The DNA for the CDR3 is TGTGCCAGCAGCCCTTGGCAAGAGACCCAGTACTTC. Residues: CASSPWQETQYF.

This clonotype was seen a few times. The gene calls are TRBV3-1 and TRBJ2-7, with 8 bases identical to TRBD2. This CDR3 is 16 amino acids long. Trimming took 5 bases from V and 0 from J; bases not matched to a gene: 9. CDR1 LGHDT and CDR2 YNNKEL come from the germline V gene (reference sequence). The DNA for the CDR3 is TGTGCCAGCAGCACAACCTCGGGGGGGCACTCCTACGAGCAGTACTTC. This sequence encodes CASSTTSGGHSYEQYF.

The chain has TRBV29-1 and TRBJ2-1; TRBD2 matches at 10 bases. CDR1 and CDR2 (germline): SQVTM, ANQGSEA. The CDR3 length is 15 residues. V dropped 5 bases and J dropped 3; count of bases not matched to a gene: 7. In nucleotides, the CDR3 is TGCAGCGTTACCACTAGCGGGGCTTACTACAATGAGCAGTTCTTC. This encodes CSVTTSGAYYNEQFF.

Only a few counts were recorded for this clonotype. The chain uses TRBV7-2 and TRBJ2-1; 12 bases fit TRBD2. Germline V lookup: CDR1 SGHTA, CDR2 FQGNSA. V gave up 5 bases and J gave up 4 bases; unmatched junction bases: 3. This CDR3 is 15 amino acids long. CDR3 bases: TGTGCCAGCAGCGTGACTAGCGGGAGATACAATGAGCAGTTCTTC. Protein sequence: CASSVTSGRYNEQFF.

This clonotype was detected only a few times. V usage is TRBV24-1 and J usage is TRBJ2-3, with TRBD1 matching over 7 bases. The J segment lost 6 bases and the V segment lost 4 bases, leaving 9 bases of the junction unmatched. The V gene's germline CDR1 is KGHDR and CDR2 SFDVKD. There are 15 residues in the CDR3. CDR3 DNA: TGTGCCACCAGTGACGCTACACAGGGGACGGATACGCAGTATTTT. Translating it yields CATSDATQGTDTQYF.

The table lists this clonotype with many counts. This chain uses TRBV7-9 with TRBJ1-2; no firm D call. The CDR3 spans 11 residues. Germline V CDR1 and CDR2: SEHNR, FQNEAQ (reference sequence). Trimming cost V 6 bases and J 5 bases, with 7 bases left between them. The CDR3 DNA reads TGTGCCAGCAGGGAGTCGTATGGCTACACCTTC. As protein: CASRESYGYTF.

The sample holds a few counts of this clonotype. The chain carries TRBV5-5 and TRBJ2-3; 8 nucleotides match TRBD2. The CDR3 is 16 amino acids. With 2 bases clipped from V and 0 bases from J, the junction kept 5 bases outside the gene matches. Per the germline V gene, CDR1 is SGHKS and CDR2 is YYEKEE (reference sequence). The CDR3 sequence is CASSLLADTSTDTQYF. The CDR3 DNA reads TGTGCCAGCAGCTTACTAGCGGACACTAGCACAGATACGCAGTATTTT.